This T cell receptor beta chain appears in the sequencing data of a study of neurological immune-mediated disorders. Notes on the study in general: The absence of shared CDR3 amino acid sequences among expanded clones across subjects suggests private repertoires in all groups.

Indicated time point: longitudinal time-point 3. V dropped 7 bases and J dropped 3 bases, with 18 bases sitting between them. Germline CDR1 reads KGHDR; CDR2 reads SFDVKD. The CDR3 runs 16 residues. This clonotype occurred many times. Its antigen is not known. It was by 5'RACE with 10-nucleotide random UMIs that the cDNA was made. TCRdb re-called the 5' RACE reads with MiXCR, one entry per CDR3 protein. Here the sample spans about 53,000 distinct CDR3 sequences, 7% to 10% being singletons. Input material: PBMCs. This receptor was obtained from a woman in her 40s in good health. The chain combines TRBV24-1 with TRBJ2-1, with D perhaps TRBD1 (6 bases). CDR3 DNA sequence: TGTGCCACCAGCGACTACAGGGCAGCTAGCTACAATGAGCAGTTCTTC. It translates to CATSDYRAASYNEQFF.